These 3 T cell receptor beta chains originate from one sample sequenced in a study of blood T cell repertoires in COVID-19. Clones were read by immunoSEQ multiplex PCR, and TCRdb kept only the in-frame ones, dropping some. The table includes some 200,000 clones, under 85% detected once. The sample was peripheral blood. These receptors all stem from a woman in her thirties with COVID-19, enrolled during active disease.

V is TRBV6-5 and J is TRBJ2-2, with D maybe TRBD2 (6 bases). Per the germline V gene, CDR1 is MNHEY and CDR2 is SVGAGI. V was pared by 4 bases and J by 5 bases, with 14 bases between. The CDR3 is made up of 15 amino acids. This CDR3 reads CASSSHGTATGELFF. CDR3 DNA: TGTGCCAGCAGTTCCCACGGGACTGCAACCGGGGAGCTGTTTTTT.

The chain is built from TRBV18 and TRBJ1-1, with D maybe TRBD1 (5 bases). Germline V gene data show CDR1 as KGHSH and CDR2 as LQKENI. The CDR3 extends over 14 amino acids. The V gene lost 4 bases and the J gene lost 1 base, with 10 bases spanning the gap. The CDR3 is CASSLSGWNTEAFF. CDR3 coding DNA: TGTGCCAGCTCACTATCAGGGTGGAACACTGAAGCTTTCTTT. Complete variable domain (other parts from reference TRBV18 and TRBJ1-1): NAGVMQNPRHLVRRRGQEARLRCSPMKGHSHVYWYRQLPEEGLKFMVYLQKENIIDESGMPKERFSAEFPKEGPSILRIQQVVRGDSAAYFCASSLSGWNTEAFFGQGTRLTVV.

The V gene is TRBV6-1, the J gene TRBJ1-6; no clear D gene. V was clipped by 1 base and J by 6 bases, with 13 bases between them. The CDR3 runs to 16 residues. Germline V gene lookup returns CDR1 MNHNS and CDR2 SASEGT. CDR3 DNA sequence: TGTGCCAGCAGTGAAGGGTGGCAGAGACTTAATTCACCCCTCCACTTT. This translates into CASSEGWQRLNSPLHF.